The sequence of this T cell receptor (beta chain) was determined in a study of cytomegalovirus exposure and HLA in healthy donors. Findings of the study overall: Presence/absence analyses took donor sequencing depth as roughly uniform. Researchers reported in a later analysis that a missense DCLRE1C variant was tied to TCR beta V- and J-gene trimming. Highly shared sequence variants in one cluster were likely a sequencing artifact.

A note on this clone: Its specificity is not known.

Primers included in the PCR were 60 Vbeta and 13 Jbeta primers. Sequenced by immunoSEQ multiplex PCR; TCRdb stores in-frame clones only, minus some. The listing contains about 140,000 clones. The V gene's germline CDR1 is SNHLY and CDR2 FYNNEI. This CDR3 contains 13 residues. V was cut by 7 bases and J by 2 bases, with 10 bases left in between. Material: PBMCs. The genes are TRBV2 and TRBJ2-3; D remains unclear. The receptor's source is a woman between 18 and 29 years old in good health and CMV-seronegative. The CDR3 here is CASKAEFTDTQYF. The CDR3 DNA sequence: TGTGCCAGCAAGGCGGAGTTCACAGATACGCAGTATTTT.